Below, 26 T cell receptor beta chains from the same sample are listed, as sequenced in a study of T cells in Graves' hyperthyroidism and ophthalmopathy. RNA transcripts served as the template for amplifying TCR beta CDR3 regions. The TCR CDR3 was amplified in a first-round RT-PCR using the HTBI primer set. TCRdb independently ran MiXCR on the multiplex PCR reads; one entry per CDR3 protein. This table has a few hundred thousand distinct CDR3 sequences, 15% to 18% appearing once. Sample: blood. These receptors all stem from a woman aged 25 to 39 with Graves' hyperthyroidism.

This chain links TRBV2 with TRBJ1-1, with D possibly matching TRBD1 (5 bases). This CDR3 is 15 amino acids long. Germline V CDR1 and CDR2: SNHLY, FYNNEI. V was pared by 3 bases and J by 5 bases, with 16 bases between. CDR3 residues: CASSDVTGGDTEAFF. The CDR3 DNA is TGTGCCAGCAGTGACGTAACCGGGGGTGATACTGAAGCTTTCTTT.

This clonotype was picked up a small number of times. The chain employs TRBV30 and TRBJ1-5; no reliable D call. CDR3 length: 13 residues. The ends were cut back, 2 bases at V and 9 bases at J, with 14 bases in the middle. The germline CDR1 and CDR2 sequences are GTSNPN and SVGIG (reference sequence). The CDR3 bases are TGTGCCTGGAGTCGGCTGGCAGAGGGGCCCCAGCATTTT. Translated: CAWSRLAEGPQHF.

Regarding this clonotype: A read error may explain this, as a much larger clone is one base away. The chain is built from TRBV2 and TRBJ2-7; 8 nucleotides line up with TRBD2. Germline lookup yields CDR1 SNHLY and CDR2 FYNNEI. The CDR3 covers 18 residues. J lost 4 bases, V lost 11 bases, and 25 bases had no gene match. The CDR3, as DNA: TGTGCCGGCAAATTAGAGTTACTTCGACTAGCGCCCTATTACGAGCAGTACTTC. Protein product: CAGKLELLRLAPYYEQYF. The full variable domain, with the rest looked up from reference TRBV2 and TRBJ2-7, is EPEVTQTPSHQVTQMGQEVILRCVPISNHLYFYWYRQILGQKVEFLVSFYNNEISEKSEIFDDQFSVERPDGSNFTLKIRSTKLEDSAMYFCAGKLELLRLAPYYEQYFGPGTRLTVT.

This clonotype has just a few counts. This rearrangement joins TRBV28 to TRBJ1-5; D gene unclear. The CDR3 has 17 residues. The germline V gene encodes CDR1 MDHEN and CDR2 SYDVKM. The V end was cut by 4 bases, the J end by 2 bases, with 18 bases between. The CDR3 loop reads CASSSPTTDTRNQPQHF. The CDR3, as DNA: TGTGCCAGCAGTTCCCCGACTACTGACACCCGCAATCAGCCCCAGCATTTT.

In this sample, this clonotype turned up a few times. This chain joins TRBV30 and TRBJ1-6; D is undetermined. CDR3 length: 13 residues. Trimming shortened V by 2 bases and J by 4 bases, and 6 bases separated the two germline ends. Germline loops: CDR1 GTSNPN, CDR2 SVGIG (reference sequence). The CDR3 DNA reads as TGTGCCTGGAGTTCGGGATATAATTCACCCCTCCACTTT. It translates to CAWSSGYNSPLHF.

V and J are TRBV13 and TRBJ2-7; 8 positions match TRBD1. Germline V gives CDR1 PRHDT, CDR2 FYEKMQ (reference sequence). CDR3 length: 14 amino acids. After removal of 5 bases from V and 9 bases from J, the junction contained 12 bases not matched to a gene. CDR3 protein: CASSARQGTEGQYF. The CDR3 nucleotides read TGTGCCAGCAGCGCCCGACAGGGGACCGAGGGGCAGTACTTC.

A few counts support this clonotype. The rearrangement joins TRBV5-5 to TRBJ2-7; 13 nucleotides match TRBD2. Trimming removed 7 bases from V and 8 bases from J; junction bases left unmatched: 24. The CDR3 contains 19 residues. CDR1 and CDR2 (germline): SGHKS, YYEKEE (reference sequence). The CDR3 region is CASLPDRTSGSVLFLQQYF. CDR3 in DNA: TGTGCCAGCCTCCCGGACCGGACTAGCGGGAGTGTCCTATTTTTACAGCAGTACTTC.

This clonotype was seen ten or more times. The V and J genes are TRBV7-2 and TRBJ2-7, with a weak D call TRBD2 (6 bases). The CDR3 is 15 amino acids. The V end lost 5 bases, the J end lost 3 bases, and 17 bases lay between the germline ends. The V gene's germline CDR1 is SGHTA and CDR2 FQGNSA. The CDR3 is CASSAEEGFGYEQYF. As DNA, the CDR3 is TGTGCCAGCAGCGCCGAGGAGGGTTTCGGCTACGAGCAGTACTTC.

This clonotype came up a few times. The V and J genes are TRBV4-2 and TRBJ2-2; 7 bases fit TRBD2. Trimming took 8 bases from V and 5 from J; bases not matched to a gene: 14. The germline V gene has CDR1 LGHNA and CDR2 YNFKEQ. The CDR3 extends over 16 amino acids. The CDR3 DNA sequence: TGTGCCAGCGGAAGGGCTAGCGGAAGTGGGACCGGGGAGCTGTTTTTT. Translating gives CASGRASGSGTGELFF.

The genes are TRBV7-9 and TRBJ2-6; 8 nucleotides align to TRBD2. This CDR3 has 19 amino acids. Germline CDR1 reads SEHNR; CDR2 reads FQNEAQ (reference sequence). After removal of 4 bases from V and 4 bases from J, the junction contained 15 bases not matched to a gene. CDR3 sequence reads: CASSSPGGGLPRGANVLTF. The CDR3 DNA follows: TGTGCCAGCAGCTCCCCGGGGGGGGGCCTCCCGAGGGGGGCCAACGTCCTGACTTTC. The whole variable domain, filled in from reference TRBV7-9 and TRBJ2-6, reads DTGVSQNPRHKITKRGQNVTFRCDPISEHNRLYWYRQTLGQGPEFLTYFQNEAQLEKSRLLSDRFSAERPKGSFSTLEIQRTEQGDSAMYLCASSSPGGGLPRGANVLTFGAGSRLTVL.

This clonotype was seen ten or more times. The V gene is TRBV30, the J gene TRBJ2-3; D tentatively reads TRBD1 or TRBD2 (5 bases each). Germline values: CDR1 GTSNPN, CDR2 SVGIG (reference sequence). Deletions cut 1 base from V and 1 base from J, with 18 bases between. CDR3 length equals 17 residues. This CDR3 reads CAWSGTRAGLRTDTQYF. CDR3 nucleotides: TGTGCCTGGAGTGGTACTAGGGCAGGGCTGCGCACAGATACGCAGTATTTT.

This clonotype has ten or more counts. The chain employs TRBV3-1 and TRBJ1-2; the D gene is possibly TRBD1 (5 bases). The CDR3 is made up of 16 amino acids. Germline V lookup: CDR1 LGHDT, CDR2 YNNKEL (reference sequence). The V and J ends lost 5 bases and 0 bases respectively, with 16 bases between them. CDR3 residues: CASSAPGDGSNYGYTF. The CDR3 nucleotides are TGTGCCAGCAGCGCGCCCGGGGACGGATCTAACTATGGCTACACCTTC.

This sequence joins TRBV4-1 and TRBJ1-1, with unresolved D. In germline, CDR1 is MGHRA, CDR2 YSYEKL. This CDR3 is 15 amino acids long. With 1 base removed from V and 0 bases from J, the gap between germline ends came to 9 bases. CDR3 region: CASSQARQLNTEAFF. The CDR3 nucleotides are TGCGCCAGCAGCCAAGCCCGGCAGCTGAACACTGAAGCTTTCTTT.

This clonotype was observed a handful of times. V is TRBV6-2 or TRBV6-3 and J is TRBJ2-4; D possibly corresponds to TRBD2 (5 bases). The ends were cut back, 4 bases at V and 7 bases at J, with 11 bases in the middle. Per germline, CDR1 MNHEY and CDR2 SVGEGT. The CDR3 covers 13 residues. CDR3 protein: CASSLDGNNIQYF. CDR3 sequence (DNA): TGTGCCAGCAGTTTGGACGGGAATAACATTCAGTACTTC.

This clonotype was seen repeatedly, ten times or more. The CDR3 coding sequence is TGTGCCAGCAGTGGACTTTCCGACTCCCCCGGCCTTAGGTCCTACGAGCAGTACTTC. Protein product: CASSGLSDSPGLRSYEQYF. This chain joins TRBV6-4 and TRBJ2-7; D not resolved. CDR1 is MRHNA and CDR2 is SNTAGT in the germline V gene. Trimming removed 4 bases at V and 1 base at J, with 26 bases between. CDR3 length: 19 residues.

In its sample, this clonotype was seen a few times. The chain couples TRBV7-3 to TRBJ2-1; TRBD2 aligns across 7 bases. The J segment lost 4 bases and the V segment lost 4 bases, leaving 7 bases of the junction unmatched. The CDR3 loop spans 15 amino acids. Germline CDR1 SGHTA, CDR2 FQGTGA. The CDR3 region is CASSSSGGAYNEQFF. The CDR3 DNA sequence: TGTGCCAGCAGCTCTAGCGGAGGGGCTTACAATGAGCAGTTCTTC.

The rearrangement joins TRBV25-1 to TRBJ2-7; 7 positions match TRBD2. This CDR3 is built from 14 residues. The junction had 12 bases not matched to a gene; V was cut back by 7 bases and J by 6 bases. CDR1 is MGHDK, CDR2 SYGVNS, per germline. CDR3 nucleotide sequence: TGTGCCAGCACCAGTGGGGGAGGGTTGGGCGAGCAGTACTTC. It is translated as CASTSGGGLGEQYF.

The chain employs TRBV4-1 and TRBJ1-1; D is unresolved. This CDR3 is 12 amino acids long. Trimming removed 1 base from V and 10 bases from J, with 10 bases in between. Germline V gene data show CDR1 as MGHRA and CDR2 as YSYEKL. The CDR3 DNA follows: TGCGCCAGCAGCCAAGTCAACTCGGTAGCTTTCTTT. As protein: CASSQVNSVAFF.

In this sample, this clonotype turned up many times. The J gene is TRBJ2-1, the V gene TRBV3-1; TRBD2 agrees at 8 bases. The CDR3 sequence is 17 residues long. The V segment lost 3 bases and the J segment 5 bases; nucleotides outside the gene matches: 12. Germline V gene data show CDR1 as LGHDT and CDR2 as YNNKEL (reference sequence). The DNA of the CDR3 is TGTGCCAGCAGCCAGGACATGACTAGCGTCACTGACAATGAGCAGTTCTTC. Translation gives CASSQDMTSVTDNEQFF.

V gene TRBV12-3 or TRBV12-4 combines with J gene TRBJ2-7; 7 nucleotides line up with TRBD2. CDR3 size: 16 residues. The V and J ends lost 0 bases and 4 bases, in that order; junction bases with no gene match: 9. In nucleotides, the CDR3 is TGTGCCAGCAGTTTAGCGCCAGGCGGGGGACGGTACGAGCAGTACTTC. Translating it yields CASSLAPGGGRYEQYF.

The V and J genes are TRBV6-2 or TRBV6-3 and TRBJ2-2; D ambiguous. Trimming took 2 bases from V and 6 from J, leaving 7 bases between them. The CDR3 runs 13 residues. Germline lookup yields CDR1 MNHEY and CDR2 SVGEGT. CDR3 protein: CASSYRAAGELFF. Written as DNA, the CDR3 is TGTGCCAGCAGTTACCGGGCGGCCGGGGAGCTGTTTTTT.

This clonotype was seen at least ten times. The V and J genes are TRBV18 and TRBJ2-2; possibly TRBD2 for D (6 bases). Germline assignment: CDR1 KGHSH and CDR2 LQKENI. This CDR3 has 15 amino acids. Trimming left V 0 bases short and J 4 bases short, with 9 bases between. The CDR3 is CASSPPGLSTGELFF. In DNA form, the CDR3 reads TGTGCCAGCTCACCACCGGGACTTAGCACCGGGGAGCTGTTTTTT.

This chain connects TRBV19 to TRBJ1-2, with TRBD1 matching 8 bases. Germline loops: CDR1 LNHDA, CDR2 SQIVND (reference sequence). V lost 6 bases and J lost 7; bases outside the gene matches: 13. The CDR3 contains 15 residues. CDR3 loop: CASSSASGGAGGYTF. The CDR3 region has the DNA TGTGCCAGTAGCTCAGCCTCAGGGGGCGCGGGTGGCTACACCTTC.

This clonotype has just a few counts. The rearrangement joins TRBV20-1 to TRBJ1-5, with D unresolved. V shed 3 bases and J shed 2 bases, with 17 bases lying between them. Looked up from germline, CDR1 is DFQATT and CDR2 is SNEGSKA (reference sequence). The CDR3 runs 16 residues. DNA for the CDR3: TGCAGTGCTAGTGGGTCTAGGGCTGTAGGCAATCAGCCCCAGCATTTT. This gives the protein CSASGSRAVGNQPQHF.

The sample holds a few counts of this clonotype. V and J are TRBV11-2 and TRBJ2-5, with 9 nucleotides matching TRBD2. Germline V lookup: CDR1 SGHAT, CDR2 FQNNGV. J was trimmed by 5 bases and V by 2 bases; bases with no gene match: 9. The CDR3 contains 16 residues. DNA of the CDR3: TGTGCCAGCAGCTTAATCCTGGCGGGAGGGGGGGAGACCCAGTACTTC. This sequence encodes CASSLILAGGGETQYF.

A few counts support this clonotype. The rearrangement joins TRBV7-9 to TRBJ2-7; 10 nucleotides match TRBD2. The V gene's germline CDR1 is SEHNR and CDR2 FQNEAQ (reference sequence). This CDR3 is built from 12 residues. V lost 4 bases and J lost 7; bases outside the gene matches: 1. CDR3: CASSSSGREQYF. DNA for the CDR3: TGTGCCAGCAGCTCTAGCGGGAGAGAGCAGTACTTC.